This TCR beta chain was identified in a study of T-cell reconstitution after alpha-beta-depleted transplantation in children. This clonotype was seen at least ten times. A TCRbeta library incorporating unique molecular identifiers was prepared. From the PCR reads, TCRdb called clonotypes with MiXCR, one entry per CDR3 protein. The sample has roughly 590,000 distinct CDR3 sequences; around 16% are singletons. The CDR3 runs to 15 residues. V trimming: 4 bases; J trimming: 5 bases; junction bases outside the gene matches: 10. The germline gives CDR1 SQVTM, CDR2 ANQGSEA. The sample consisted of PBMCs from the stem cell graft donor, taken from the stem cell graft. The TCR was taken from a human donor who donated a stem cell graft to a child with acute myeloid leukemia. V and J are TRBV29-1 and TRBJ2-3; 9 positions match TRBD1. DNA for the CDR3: TGCAGCGTTGCGGCCGGGACAGGGATCGGAGATACGCAGTATTTT. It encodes CSVAAGTGIGDTQYF.